Sequencing of this T cell receptor (beta chain) was carried out in a study of Graves' ophthalmopathy and Graves' hyperthyroidism. About the study: Stable hyperthyroidism meant no ophthalmopathy within 18 months of follow-up. Study results and limitations: The study's model predicted ophthalmopathy progression at roughly 69% sensitivity and 72% to 85% specificity. The majority of expanded thyroid clonotypes above 0.001 frequency also occurred in blood.

CDR1 SQVTM and CDR2 ANQGSEA come from the germline V gene. V shed 3 bases and J shed 3 bases, with 12 bases lying between them. This CDR3 is 13 amino acids long. It was on clinical symptoms, serum thyroxine, TRAb, thyroid ultrasound and orbital computed tomography that diagnosis relied. This clonotype appeared many times. Its cognate antigen is unknown. Scientists amplified the TCR beta CDR3 regions from RNA transcripts. Following a first-round RT-PCR that used HTBI primers, a second-round multiplex PCR was carried out. TCRdb used MiXCR to reprocess the multiplex PCR reads, holding one entry per CDR3 protein. Among over a million distinct CDR3 sequences listed, approximately 35% were seen once.

V is TRBV29-1 and J is TRBJ2-7, with D possibly being TRBD1 (5 bases). The source of this sequence is an adult man with Graves' hyperthyroidism. The sequenced sample consisted of peripheral blood or thyroid tissue (not recorded which). The CDR3 is CSVEEQANYEQYF. CDR3 coding DNA: TGCAGCGTTGAGGAACAGGCCAACTACGAGCAGTACTTC.